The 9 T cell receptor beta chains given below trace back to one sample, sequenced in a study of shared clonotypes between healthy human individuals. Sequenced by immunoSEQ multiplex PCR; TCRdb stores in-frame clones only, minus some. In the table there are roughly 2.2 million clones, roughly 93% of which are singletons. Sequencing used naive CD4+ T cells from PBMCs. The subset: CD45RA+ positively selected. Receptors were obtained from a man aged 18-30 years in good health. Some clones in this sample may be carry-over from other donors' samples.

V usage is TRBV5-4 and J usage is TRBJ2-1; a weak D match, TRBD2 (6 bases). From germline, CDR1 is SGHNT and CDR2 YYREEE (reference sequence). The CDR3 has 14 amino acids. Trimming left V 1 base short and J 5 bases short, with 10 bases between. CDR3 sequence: CASSLYGGNNEQFF. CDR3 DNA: TGTGCCAGCAGCTTGTATGGCGGGAACAATGAGCAGTTCTTC.

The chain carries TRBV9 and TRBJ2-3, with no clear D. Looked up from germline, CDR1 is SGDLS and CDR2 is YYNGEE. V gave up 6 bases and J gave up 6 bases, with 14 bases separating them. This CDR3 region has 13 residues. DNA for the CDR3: TGTGCCAGCACCCTTCGAGTGGGCGATACGCAGTATTTT. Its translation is CASTLRVGDTQYF.

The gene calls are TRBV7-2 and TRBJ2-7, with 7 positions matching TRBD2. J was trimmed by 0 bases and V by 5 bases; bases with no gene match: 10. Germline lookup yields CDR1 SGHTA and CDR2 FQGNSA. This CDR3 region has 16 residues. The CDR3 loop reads CASSQNAGVGSYEQYF. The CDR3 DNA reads TGTGCCAGCAGCCAAAACGCGGGAGTGGGCTCCTACGAGCAGTACTTC. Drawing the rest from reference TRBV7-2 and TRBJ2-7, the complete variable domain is GAGVSQSPSNKVTEKGKDVELRCDPISGHTALYWYRQSLGQGLEFLIYFQGNSAPDKSGLPSDRFSAERTGGSVSTLTIQRTQQEDSAVYLCASSQNAGVGSYEQYFGPGTRLTVT.

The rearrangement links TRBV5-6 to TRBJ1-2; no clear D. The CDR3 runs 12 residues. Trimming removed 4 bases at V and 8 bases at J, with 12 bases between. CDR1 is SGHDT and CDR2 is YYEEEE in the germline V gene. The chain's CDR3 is CASSLGLGGYTF. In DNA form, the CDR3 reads TGTGCCAGCAGCCTGGGCCTCGGGGGCTACACCTTC.

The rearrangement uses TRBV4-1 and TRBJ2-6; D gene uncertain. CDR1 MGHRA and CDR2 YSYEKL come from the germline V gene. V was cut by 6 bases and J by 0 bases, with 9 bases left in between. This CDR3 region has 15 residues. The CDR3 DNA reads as TGCGCCAGCAGGGTTCCCCTCTCTGGGGCCAACGTCCTGACTTTC. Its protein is CASRVPLSGANVLTF.

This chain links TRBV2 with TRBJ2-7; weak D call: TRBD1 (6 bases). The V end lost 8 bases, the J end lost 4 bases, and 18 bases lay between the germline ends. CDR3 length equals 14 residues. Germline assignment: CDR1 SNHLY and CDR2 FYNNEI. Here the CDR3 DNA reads TGTGCCAGCTTCCCCGGGACAAGCAGGTACGAGCAGTACTTC. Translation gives CASFPGTSRYEQYF.

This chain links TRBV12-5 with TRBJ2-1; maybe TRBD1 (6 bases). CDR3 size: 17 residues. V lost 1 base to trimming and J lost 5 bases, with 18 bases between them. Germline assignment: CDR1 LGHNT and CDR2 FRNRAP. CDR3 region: CASGLGRQAVRNNEQFF. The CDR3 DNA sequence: TGTGCTAGTGGTTTGGGACGACAGGCCGTTAGGAACAATGAGCAGTTCTTC.

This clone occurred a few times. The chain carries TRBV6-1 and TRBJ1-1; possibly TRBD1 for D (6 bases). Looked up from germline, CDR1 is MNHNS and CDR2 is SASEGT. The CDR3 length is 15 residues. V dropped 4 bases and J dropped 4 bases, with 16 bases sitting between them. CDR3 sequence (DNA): TGTGCCAGCAGTGCCCGTGGGGGGGGCGGCACTGAAGCTTTCTTT. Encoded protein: CASSARGGGGTEAFF.

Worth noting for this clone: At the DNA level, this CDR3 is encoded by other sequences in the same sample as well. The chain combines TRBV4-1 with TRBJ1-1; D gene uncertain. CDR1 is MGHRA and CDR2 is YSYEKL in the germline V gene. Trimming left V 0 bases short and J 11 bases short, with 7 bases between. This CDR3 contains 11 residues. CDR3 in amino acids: CASSQDGRAFF. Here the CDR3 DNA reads TGCGCCAGCAGCCAAGATGGGAGGGCTTTCTTT.